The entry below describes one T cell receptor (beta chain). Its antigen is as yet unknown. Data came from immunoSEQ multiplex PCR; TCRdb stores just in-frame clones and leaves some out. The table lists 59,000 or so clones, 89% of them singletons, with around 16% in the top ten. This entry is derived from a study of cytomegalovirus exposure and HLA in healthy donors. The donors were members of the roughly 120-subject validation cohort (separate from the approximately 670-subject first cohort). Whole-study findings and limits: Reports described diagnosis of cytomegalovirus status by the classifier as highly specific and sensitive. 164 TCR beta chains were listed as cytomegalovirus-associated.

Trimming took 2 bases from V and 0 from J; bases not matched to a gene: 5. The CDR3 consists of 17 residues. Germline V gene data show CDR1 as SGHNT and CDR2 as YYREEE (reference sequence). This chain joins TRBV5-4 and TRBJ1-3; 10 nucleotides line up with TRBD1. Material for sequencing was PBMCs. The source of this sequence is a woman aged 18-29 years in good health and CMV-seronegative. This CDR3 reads CASSLMGQGLSGNTIYF. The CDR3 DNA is TGTGCCAGCAGCTTAATGGGACAGGGGCTCTCTGGAAACACCATATATTTT.